The clone carrying this T cell receptor (beta chain) is medium-sized. No antigen is known for it. CDR3 length: 13 amino acids. CDR1 and CDR2 (germline): SQVTM, ANQGSEA. The V end lost 3 bases, the J end lost 2 bases, and 11 bases lay between the germline ends. These data are taken from a study of neurological immune-mediated disorders. Whole-study findings and limits: None of the CDR3 amino acid sequences found in expanded clones was shared across subjects. This suggests that the TCR-beta repertoires were private in all groups.

The cDNA came from 5'RACE, which used 10-nucleotide random UMIs. Over 190 million TCR-beta sequences (from 15-18 subjects) were yielded by each sequencing run. TCRdb fed the 5' RACE reads into MiXCR, producing one record per CDR3 protein. This sample has 60,000 to 75,000 distinct CDR3 sequences, with 9.7% found just once. Time point: longitudinal time-point 2. A blood bank in Maryland, USA, provided the volunteers who served as healthy controls. This sequence was found in a man younger than 45 in good health. Sequencing used PBMCs. V is TRBV29-1 and J is TRBJ2-7; D might be TRBD2 (6 bases). The CDR3 spells CSVEGGNTYEQYF. As DNA, the CDR3 is TGCAGCGTTGAGGGGGGTAACACCTACGAGCAGTACTTC.